This T cell receptor (beta chain) was recorded in a study of cytomegalovirus exposure and HLA in healthy donors. A note on this clone: Its antigen remains unknown.

Germline CDR1 reads SEHNR; CDR2 reads FQNEAQ (reference sequence). The CDR3 extends over 14 amino acids. The V end was cut by 5 bases, the J end by 10 bases, with 20 bases between. The study, taken as a whole, reports: Immune exposure data for these donors was limited to CMV serostatus.

While unrecorded immune exposures were likely, the donors were nominally healthy when sampled. This PCR relied on a set of 60 Vbeta primers and 13 Jbeta primers. Profiled with immunoSEQ multiplex PCR; TCRdb holds only in-frame clones, not every one. This specimen shows about 110,000 clones; the ten leading clones hold about 3.8%. The source of this sequence is a man under 40 in good health and CMV-seronegative. The rearrangement links TRBV7-9 to TRBJ1-2; D not certain. The sequenced material came from PBMCs. CDR3 loop: CASSPTKTTMDYTF. CDR3 coding DNA: TGTGCCAGCAGCCCAACTAAGACCACTATGGACTACACCTTC.